A selection of T cell receptor beta chains follows, all from one sample in a study of prognosis after radiotherapy for stage I lung cancer. MiXCR was run by TCRdb on the multiplex PCR reads, yielding one entry per CDR3 protein. The sample shows about 18,000 distinct CDR3 sequences, over 25% of them seen only once. This specimen consisted of PBMCs, obtained before or after stereotactic body radiation therapy (not recorded which). Every receptor here comes from a donor aged 50 or older with non-small cell lung cancer. Both conserved end residues are part of each CDR3.

j_call v_call cdr3_aa
TRBJ1-5 TRBV2 CASSPGEFINQPQHF
TRBJ2-1 TRBV6-1 CASRENYGEQFF
TRBJ2-1 TRBV4-3 CASSRGGEQFF
TRBJ2-1 TRBV27 CASKTGHNEQFF
TRBJ2-7 TRBV19 CSSSFWAEQYF
TRBJ2-7 TRBV30 CAWTNSYEQYF
TRBJ1-2 TRBV6-1 CASSEAVVQGARGYTF
TRBJ2-7 TRBV13 CASSLEWDRDNEQYF
TRBJ2-3 TRBV20-1 CSAPLTARGTDTQYF
TRBJ2-5 TRBV20-1 CSAKGGQGERYQVQETQYF
TRBJ1-1 TRBV5-5 CASSFPRSSEAFF
TRBJ1-5 TRBV20-1 CSARGTVYSNQPQHF
TRBJ1-5 TRBV6-1 CASRHGGHQPQHF
TRBJ2-5 TRBV6-1 CASRETSGETQYF
TRBJ2-7 TRBV6-1 CASSARLAGADEQYF
TRBJ2-1 TRBV5-1 CASSGGTGITYNEQFF
TRBJ2-3 TRBV19 CASSIDYATSDTQYF
TRBJ1-2 TRBV3-1 CASSRGGAMQGYTF
TRBJ2-7 TRBV30 CAWSLHVFYEQYF
TRBJ1-2 TRBV15 CATSRDSRGTNYGYTF
TRBJ2-1 TRBV4-3 CASSRRLAGTGEDEQFF
TRBJ2-1 TRBV4-3 CASSQGLSSSDEQFF
TRBJ2-5 TRBV7-2 CASSLGLAGADQYF
TRBJ2-2 TRBV5-1 CASEWGEATGELFF
TRBJ1-1 TRBV5-1 CASSLDHMNTEAFF
TRBJ1-6 TRBV27 CASSLFPPEPLHF
TRBJ1-2 TRBV7-2 CASSLGCVSYGYTF
TRBJ2-2 TRBV10-3 CAISDGRPGGELFF
TRBJ2-1 TRBV12-5 CASGFGGRYQFF
TRBJ2-1 TRBV10-3 CAISAGPRTSYNEQFF
TRBJ1-2 TRBV20-1 CSARAPFTYGYTF
TRBJ2-7 TRBV6-4 CAIRPTGGRAYEHYF
TRBJ1-3 TRBV3-1 CASSQEPSISGNTIYF
TRBJ2-1 TRBV6-1 CASSETSGTYNEQFF
TRBJ2-1 TRBV5-5 CASSFWGDEQFF
TRBJ2-7 TRBV12-3/TRBV12-4 CASKLDRGDEQYF
TRBJ2-1 TRBV6-4 CASSEGGGQGHNEQFF
TRBJ1-1 TRBV6-5 CASSYRTGAKAFF
TRBJ2-6 TRBV20-1 CSAVSGANVLAF
TRBJ2-7 TRBV20-1 CSAPRAGAAYEQYF
TRBJ2-7 TRBV3-1 CASSQDSSGASYEQYF
TRBJ2-1 TRBV6-1 CASSELGQGFLSEQFF
TRBJ2-3 TRBV7-9 CASSSPGTTFAMSKDTQYF
TRBJ2-1 TRBV6-6 CAISYSSRLAYLLF
TRBJ2-3 TRBV25-1 CASSELGARATDTQYF
TRBJ2-3 TRBV4-3 CASSQGAGHQTRTDTQYF
TRBJ2-7 TRBV4-1 CASSQAPGESYEQYF
TRBJ1-2 TRBV20-1 CSAPGTGVVEYGYTF
TRBJ2-1 TRBV12-3/TRBV12-4 CASRDYLHEQFF
TRBJ2-3 TRBV4-3 CASSQECRLASRPDTQYF
TRBJ2-3 TRBV24-1 CATSDLVFGGTDTQYF
TRBJ2-7 TRBV6-2/TRBV6-3 CASPRTGAYEQYF
TRBJ2-3 TRBV5-1 CASSLRRGGAGLEDTQYF